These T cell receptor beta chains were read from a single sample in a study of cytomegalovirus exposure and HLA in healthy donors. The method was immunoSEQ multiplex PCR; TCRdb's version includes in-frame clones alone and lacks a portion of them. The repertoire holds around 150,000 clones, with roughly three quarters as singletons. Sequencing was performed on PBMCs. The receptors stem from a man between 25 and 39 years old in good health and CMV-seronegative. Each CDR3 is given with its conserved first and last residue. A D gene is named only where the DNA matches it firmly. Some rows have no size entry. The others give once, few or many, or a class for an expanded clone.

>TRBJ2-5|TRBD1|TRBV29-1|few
TGCAGCGTGCGGGACAGGCTGAAACAAGAGACCCAGTACTTC
CSVRDRLKQETQYF
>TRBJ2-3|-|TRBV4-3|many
TGCGCCAGCAGCCCCCGTTTCGGTACGCAGTATTTT
CASSPRFGTQYF
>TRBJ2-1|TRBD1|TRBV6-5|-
TGTGCCAGCAGTCCCGGACAGGGTTGGTACAATGAGCAGTTCTTC
CASSPGQGWYNEQFF
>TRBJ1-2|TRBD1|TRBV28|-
TGTGCCAGCAACTTACAGGGGAACTATGGCTACACCTTC
CASNLQGNYGYTF
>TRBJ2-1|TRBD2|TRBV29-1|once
TGCAGCGTGATACGACTAGCGGGAGCGGCCAATGAGCAGTTCTTC
CSVIRLAGAANEQFF
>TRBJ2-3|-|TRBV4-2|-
TGTGCCAGCAGCCAAGGCGCGGAGGCGCGCAGCACAGATACGCAGTATTTT
CASSQGAEARSTDTQYF
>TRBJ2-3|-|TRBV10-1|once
TGCGCCAGCAGTGCCTATCGGTCTTTGGGCACAGATACGCAGTATTTT
CASSAYRSLGTDTQYF
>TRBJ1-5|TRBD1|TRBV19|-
TGTGCCAGTAGTACTCCGACAGGGCGGCAAGATCAGCCCCAGCATTTT
CASSTPTGRQDQPQHF
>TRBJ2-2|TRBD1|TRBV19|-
TGTGCCAGTAGTCCGGGGACAGACATCGGGGAGCTGTTTTTT
CASSPGTDIGELFF
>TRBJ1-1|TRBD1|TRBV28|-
TGTGCCAGCAGCCTGACAGGGGCGTGGTCCACTGAAGCTTTCTTT
CASSLTGAWSTEAFF
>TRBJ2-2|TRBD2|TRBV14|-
TGTGCCAGCAGCAAAGGGACTAGATTATATAACACCGGGGAGCTGTTTTTT
CASSKGTRLYNTGELFF
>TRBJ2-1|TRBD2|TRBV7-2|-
TGTGCCAGCAGCTTAGAGACTACTAGCGGGACCCATGAGCAGTTCTTC
CASSLETTSGTHEQFF
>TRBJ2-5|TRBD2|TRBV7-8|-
TGTGCCAGCAGCTTGACTAGCGAGACCCAGTACTTC
CASSLTSETQYF
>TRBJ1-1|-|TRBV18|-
TGTGCCAGCTCACCAGCACAGGGACGGAACACTGAAGCTTTCTTT
CASSPAQGRNTEAFF
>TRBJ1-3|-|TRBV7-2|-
TGTGCCAGCAGCTTAGTGAGCTCTGGAAACACCATATATTTT
CASSLVSSGNTIYF
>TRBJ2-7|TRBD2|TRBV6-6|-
TGTGCCAGCAAGGACCAAGGACTAGCGGGAACCCACGAGCAGTACTTC
CASKDQGLAGTHEQYF
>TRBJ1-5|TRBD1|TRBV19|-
TGTGCCAGTAGTGCGAGAGCCGGGACAGGGAATCAGCCCCAGCATTTT
CASSARAGTGNQPQHF
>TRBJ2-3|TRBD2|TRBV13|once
TGTGCCAGCAGCTGCGATGGGCTAGCGGGTTGCACAGATACGCAGTATTTT
CASSCDGLAGCTDTQYF
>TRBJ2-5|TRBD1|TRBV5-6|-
TGTGCCAGCAGCCTACTCCTTGGGACAGGGGGCCAAGAGACCCAGTACTTC
CASSLLLGTGGQETQYF
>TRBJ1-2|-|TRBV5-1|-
TGCGCCAGCAGCCTGGGCGACAGCAACTATGGCTACACCTTC
CASSLGDSNYGYTF
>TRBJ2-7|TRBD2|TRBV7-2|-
TGTGCCAGCACCGAACTAGCGGGAGATTACGAGCAGTACTTC
CASTELAGDYEQYF
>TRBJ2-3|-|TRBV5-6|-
TGTGCCAGCACCCCCCGGCACCGAGGGACAGATACGCAGTATTTT
CASTPRHRGTDTQYF
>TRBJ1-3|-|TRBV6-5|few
TGTGCCAGCAGTTACTTCAGGGGATCTGGAAACACCATATATTTT
CASSYFRGSGNTIYF
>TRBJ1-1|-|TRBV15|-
TGTGCCACCAGCAGAGAAAGCTGGAACACTGAAGCTTTCTTT
CATSRESWNTEAFF
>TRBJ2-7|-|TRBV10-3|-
TGTGCCATCAGTGACACCCCCTCCTACGAGCAGTACTTC
CAISDTPSYEQYF
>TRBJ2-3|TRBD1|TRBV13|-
TGTGCCAGCAGCTTCCGACAGGGGGTGTCAGATACGCAGTATTTT
CASSFRQGVSDTQYF
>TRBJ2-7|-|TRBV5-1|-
TGCGCCAGCAGCGACCAGGGGGGTCCCTACGAGCAGTACTTC
CASSDQGGPYEQYF
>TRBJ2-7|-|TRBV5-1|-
TGCGCCAGCAGCACGACAGGTTGGGGCTACGAGCAGTACTTC
CASSTTGWGYEQYF
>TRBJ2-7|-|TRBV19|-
TGTGCCAGTAGTAAAGGGGACATCCGAAACTACGAGCAGTACTTC
CASSKGDIRNYEQYF
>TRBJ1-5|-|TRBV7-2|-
TGTGCCAGCAGCTCAGCCCCTTTATCAGGCCAGCCCCAGCATTTT
CASSSAPLSGQPQHF
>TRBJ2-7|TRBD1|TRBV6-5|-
TGTGCCAGCAGTTACTTGTGGACAGGGGAATACGAGCAGTACTTC
CASSYLWTGEYEQYF
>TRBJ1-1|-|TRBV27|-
TGTGCCAGCAGTTTATCGTGGACGGGAGTGAACACTGAAGCTTTCTTT
CASSLSWTGVNTEAFF
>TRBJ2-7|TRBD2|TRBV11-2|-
TGTGCCAGCAGCCTAGCGGTTACCTACGAGCAGTACTTC
CASSLAVTYEQYF
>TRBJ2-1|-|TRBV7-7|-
TGTGCCAGCAGCTTTAGAAGCGGGAATGAGCAGTTCTTC
CASSFRSGNEQFF
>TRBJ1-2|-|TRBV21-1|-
TGTGCCAGCAGCGGCCCGGGACAGGGGGGAATTGATGGCTACACCTTC
CASSGPGQGGIDGYTF
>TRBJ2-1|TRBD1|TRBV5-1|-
TGCGCCAGCAGCTTAACCGGGACAGCTTACAATGAGCAGTTCTTC
CASSLTGTAYNEQFF
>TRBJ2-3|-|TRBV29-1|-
TGCAGCGTCGCGACTGGGAGAGATACGCAGTATTTT
CSVATGRDTQYF
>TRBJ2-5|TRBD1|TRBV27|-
TGTGCCAGCAGTTTGGACAGGGGAGGGGGGGGTACCCAGTACTTC
CASSLDRGGGGTQYF
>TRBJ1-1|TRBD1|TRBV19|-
TGTGCCAGCAAACCGGGACAGAGGAACACTGAAGCTTTCTTT
CASKPGQRNTEAFF
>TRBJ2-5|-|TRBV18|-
TGTGCCAGCTCACCACCCGCCCACAAGGAGACCCAGTACTTC
CASSPPAHKETQYF
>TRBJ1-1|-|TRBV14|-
TGTGCCAGCAGCTTCAAGCGGGGAGGGCACTATGAAGCTTTCTTT
CASSFKRGGHYEAFF
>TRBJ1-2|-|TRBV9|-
TGTGCCAGCAGCGATGGGGGAGGGGGCTATGGCTACACCTTC
CASSDGGGGYGYTF
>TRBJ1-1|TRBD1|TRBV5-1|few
TGCGCCAGCAGCTTGTTGGCAGGGGGGTACACTGAAGCTTTCTTT
CASSLLAGGYTEAFF
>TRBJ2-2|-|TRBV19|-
TGTGCCACTTCCGGTTTTAGCACCGGGGAGCTGTTTTTT
CATSGFSTGELFF
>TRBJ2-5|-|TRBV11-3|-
TGTGCCAGCAGCTCGGGACATCAAGAGACCCAGTACTTC
CASSSGHQETQYF
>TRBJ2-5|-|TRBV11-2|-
TGTGCCAGCAGCTTTGGCGGTCAGAAAGGGACCCAGTACTTC
CASSFGGQKGTQYF
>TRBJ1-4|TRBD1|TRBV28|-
TGTGCCAGCAGTTTAGGGGGAACAGGGGGGCCTAATGAAAAACTGTTTTTT
CASSLGGTGGPNEKLFF
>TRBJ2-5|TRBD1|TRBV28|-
TGTGCCAGCAGGGGGACAGGGTCTACGGAGACCCAGTACTTC
CASRGTGSTETQYF
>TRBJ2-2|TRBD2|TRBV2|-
TGTGCCAACGGCGAGACTAGCGGCACCGGGGAGCTGTTTTTT
CANGETSGTGELFF